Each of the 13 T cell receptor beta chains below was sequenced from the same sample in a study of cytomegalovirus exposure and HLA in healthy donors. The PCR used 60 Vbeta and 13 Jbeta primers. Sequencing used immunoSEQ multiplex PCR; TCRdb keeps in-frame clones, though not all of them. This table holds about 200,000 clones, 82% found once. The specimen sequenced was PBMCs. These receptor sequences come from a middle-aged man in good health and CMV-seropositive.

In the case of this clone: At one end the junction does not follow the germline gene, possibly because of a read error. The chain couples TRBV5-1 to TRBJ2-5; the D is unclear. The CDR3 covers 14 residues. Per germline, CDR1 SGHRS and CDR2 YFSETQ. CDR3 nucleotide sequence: TGCGCCAGCAGCTTGGAGCCGGTCCAAGAGGCCCAGTACTTC. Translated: CASSLEPVQEAQYF.

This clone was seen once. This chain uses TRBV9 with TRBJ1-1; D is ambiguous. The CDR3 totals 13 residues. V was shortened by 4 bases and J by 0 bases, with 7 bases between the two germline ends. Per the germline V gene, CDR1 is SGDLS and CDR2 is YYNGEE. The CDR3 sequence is CASSLKLNTEAFF. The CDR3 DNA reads TGTGCCAGCAGCCTAAAATTGAACACTGAAGCTTTCTTT.

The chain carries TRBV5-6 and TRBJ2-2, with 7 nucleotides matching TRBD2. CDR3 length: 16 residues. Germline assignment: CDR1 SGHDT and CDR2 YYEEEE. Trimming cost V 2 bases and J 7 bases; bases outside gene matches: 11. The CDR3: CASSFLVGGPDGELFF. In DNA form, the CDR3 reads TGTGCCAGCAGCTTCCTGGTGGGAGGGCCGGACGGGGAGCTGTTTTTT.

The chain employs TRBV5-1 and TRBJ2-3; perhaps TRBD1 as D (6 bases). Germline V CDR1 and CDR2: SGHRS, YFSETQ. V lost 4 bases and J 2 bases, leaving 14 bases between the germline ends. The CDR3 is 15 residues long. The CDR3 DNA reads TGCGCCAGCAGCCCGGGACACCAACCCACAGATACGCAGTATTTT. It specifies CASSPGHQPTDTQYF.

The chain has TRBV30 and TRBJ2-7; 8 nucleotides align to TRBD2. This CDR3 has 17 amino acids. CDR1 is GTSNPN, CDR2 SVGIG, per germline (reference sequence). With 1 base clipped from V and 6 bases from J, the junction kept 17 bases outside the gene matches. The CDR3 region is CAWSGKFLAGVRAEQYF. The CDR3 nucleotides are TGTGCCTGGAGTGGTAAGTTTCTAGCGGGCGTCCGGGCCGAGCAGTACTTC.

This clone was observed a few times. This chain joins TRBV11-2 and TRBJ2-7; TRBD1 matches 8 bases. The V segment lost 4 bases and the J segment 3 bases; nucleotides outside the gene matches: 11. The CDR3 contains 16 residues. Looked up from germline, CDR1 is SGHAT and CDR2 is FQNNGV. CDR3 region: CASSYDGTGGGYEQYF. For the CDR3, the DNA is TGTGCCAGCAGCTACGACGGGACAGGAGGCGGCTACGAGCAGTACTTC.

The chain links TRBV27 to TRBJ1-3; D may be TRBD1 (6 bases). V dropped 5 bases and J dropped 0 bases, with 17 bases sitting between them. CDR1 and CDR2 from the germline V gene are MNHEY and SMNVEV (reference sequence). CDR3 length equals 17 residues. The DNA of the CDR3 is TGTGCCAGCAGTCCGGGTCGAGGACAGCTCTCTGGAAACACCATATATTTT. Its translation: CASSPGRGQLSGNTIYF.

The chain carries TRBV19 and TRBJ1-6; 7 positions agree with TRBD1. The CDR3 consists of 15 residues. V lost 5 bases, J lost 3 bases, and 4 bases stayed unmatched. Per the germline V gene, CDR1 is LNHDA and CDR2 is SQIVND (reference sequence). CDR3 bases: TGTGCCAGTAGTCCCTGGACAGGCTATAATTCACCCCTCCACTTT. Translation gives CASSPWTGYNSPLHF.

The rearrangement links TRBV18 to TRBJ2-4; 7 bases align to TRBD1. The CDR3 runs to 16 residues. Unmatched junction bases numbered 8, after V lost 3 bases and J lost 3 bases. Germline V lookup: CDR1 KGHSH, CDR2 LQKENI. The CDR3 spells CASSPRTGPVKNIQYF. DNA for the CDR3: TGTGCCAGCTCACCCCGGACAGGTCCAGTCAAAAACATTCAGTACTTC.

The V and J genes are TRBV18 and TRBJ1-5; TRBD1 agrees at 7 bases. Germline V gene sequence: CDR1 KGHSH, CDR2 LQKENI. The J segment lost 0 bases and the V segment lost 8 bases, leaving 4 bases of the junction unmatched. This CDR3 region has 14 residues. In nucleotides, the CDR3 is TGTGCCAGCGACAGGGAATATAGCAATCAGCCCCAGCATTTT. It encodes CASDREYSNQPQHF. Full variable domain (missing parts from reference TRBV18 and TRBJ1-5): NAGVMQNPRHLVRRRGQEARLRCSPMKGHSHVYWYRQLPEEGLKFMVYLQKENIIDESGMPKERFSAEFPKEGPSILRIQQVVRGDSAAYFCASDREYSNQPQHFGDGTRLSIL.

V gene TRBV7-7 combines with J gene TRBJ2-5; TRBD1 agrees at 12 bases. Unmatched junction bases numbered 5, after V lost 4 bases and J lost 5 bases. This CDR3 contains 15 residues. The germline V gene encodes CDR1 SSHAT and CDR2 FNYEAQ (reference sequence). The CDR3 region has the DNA TGTGCCAGCAGCTCTGGGACAGGGGGCAGGGAGACCCAGTACTTC. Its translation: CASSSGTGGRETQYF.

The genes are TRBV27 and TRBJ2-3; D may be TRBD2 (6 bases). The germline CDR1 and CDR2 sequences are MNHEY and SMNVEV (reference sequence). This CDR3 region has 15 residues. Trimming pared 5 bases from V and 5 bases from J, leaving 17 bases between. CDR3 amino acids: CASSRLDEGLDTQYF. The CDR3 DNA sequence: TGTGCCAGCAGTAGACTAGATGAAGGGTTAGATACGCAGTATTTT.

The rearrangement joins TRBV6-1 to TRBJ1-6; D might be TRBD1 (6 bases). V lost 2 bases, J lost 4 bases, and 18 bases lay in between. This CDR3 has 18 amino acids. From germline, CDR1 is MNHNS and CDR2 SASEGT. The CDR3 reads CASSEKLTGTAYNSPLHF. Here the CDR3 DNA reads TGTGCCAGCAGTGAAAAGTTAACAGGGACGGCATATAATTCACCCCTCCACTTT.